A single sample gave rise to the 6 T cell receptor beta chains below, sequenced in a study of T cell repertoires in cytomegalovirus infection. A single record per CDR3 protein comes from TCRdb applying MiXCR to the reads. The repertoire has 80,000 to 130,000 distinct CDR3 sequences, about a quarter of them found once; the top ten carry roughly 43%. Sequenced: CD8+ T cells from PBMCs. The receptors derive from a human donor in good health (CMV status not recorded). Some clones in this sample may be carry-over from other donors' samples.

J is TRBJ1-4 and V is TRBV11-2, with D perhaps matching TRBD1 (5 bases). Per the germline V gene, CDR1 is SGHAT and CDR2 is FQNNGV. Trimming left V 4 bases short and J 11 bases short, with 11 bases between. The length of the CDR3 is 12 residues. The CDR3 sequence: CASSSTGGKLFF. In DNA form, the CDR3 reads TGTGCCAGCAGCTCTACCGGGGGGAAACTGTTTTTT.

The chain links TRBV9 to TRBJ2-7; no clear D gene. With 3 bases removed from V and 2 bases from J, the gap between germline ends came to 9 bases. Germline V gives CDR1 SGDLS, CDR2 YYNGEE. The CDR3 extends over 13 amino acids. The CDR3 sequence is CASSADTAYEQYF. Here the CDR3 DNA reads TGTGCCAGCAGCGCCGACACGGCCTACGAGCAGTACTTC.

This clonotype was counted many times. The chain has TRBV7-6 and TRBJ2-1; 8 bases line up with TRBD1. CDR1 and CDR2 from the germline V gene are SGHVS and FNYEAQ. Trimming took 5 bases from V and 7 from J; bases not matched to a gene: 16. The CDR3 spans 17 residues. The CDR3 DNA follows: TGTGCCAGCAGCGCAGCAGCCCCAGGGGGCGTTGATAATGAGCAGTTCTTC. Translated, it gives CASSAAAPGGVDNEQFF.

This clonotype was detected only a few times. CDR3 region: CASSLISGGTDTQYF. The CDR3 DNA reads TGTGCCAGCAGCTTAATATCCGGGGGCACAGATACGCAGTATTTT. The gene calls are TRBV7-3 and TRBJ2-3; TRBD2 might be the D (5 bases). The CDR3 spans 15 residues. Germline V gives CDR1 SGHTA, CDR2 FQGTGA. Trimming took off 1 base at V and 1 base at J, with 9 bases between the two ends.

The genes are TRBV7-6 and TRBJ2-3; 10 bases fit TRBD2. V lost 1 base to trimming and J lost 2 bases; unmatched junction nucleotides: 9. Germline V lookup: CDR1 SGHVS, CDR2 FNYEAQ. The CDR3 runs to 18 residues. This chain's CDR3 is CASSLEGLAGAFTDTQYF. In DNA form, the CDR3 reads TGTGCCAGCAGCTTAGAAGGGCTAGCGGGGGCCTTCACAGATACGCAGTATTTT.

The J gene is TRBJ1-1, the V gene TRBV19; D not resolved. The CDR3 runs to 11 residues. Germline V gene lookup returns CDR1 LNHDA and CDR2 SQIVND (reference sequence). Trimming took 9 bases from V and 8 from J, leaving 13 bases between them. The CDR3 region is CASRANGEAFF. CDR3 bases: TGTGCCAGCCGAGCAAACGGAGAAGCTTTCTTT.